What follows is one T cell receptor beta chain and its context. Its target is unknown. The data were obtained in a study of resident and recirculating memory T cells in vitiligo. In germline, CDR1 is SGHTA, CDR2 FQGNSA. Trimming stripped 1 base from V and 4 bases from J, with 11 bases between. The CDR3 has 15 residues. Whole-study findings and limits: No unique dominant TCR clone was found in vitiligo lesions.

Generated by immunoSEQ multiplex PCR, the TCRdb table keeps only in-frame clones and is missing some. The table records roughly 42,000 clones, about 93% of them present only once. Sequenced sample: blood. This receptor was identified in a male donor with vitiligo. The chain combines TRBV7-2 with TRBJ2-1; a weak D match, TRBD1 (6 bases). CDR3 in amino acids: CASSLGRGLYNEQFF. For the CDR3, the DNA is TGTGCCAGCAGCTTAGGCAGGGGTTTGTACAATGAGCAGTTCTTC.